This T cell receptor beta chain was profiled in a study of blood T cell repertoires in COVID-19. Looking at the study overall: T cells, B-cell-depleted T cells, or PBMCs supplied cDNA or gDNA.

Assay: immunoSEQ multiplex PCR; the TCRdb copy retains only in-frame clones and omits some. The sample records some 330,000 clones, roughly 87% being singletons. Clinical history reported by participants formed the basis on which cohorts were assigned. Two negative PCRs, clearance, or symptom resolution characterized the recovered Cohort 3 donors. This CDR3 has 10 amino acids. Germline V gene data show CDR1 as DFQATT and CDR2 as SNEGSKA (reference sequence). Sequencing input: PBMCs or T cells enriched from blood (not recorded which). This sequence originates from a woman between 50 and 59 years old who had recovered from COVID-19. This chain links TRBV20-1 with TRBJ1-6; the D is unclear. CDR3 in amino acids: CSPCDSPLHF. In nucleotides, the CDR3 is TGCAGCCCCTGCGATTCACCCCTCCACTTT.